The sequence of this T cell receptor (beta chain) was determined in a study of T cells in localized non-small cell lung cancer. Profiling relied on immunoSEQ multiplex PCR, and the TCRdb table lists in-frame clones only, not all of them. Of roughly 10,000 clones listed, 29% are singletons. This clone has a single count. Its antigen is undetermined. The J segment lost 7 bases and the V segment lost 6 bases, leaving 3 bases of the junction unmatched. Germline V CDR1 and CDR2: SQVTM, ANQGSEA. The CDR3 covers 13 residues. Overall study results and limits: A median around 55 of the top 100 tumor clones appeared in adjacent lung. Analysis by sequencing included only one tumor region, so heterogeneity remains possible.

This receptor was obtained from a man aged 35 to 69 with stage I lung adenocarcinoma. The sequencing used lung tumor tissue, collected before any cancer treatment. The chain is built from TRBV29-1 and TRBJ2-2, with 12 bases matching TRBD1. The CDR3 here is CSVGDRGRGELFF. In nucleotides, the CDR3 is TGCAGCGTGGGGGACAGGGGGCGCGGGGAGCTGTTTTTT.